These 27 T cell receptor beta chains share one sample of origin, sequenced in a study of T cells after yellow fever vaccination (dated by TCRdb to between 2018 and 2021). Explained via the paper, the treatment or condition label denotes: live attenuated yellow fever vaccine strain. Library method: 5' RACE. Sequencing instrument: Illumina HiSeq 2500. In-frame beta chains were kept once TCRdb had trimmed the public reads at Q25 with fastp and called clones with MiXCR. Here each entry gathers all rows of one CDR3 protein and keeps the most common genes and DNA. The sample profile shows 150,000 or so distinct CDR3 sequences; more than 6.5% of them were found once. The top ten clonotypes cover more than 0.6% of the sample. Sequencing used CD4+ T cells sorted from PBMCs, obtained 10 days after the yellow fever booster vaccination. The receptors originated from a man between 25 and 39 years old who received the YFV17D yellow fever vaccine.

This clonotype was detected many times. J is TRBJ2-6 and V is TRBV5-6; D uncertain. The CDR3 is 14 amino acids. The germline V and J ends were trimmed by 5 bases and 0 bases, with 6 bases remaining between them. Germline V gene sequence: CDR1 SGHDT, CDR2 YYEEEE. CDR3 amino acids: CASRGGSGANVLTF. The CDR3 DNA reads TGTGCCAGCAGAGGCGGCTCTGGGGCCAACGTCCTGACTTTC.

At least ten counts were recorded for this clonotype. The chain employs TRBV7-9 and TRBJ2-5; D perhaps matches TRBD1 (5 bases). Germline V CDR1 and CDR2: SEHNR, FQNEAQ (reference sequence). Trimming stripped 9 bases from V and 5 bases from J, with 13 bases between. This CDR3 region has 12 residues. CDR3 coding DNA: TGTGCCAGTTCTCCAGGGTACGAGACCCAGTACTTC. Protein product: CASSPGYETQYF.

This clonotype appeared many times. The CDR3 DNA reads as TGTGCCAGCAGTTCCACCGGGACGGTTCTCGAGCAGTACTTC. Residues: CASSSTGTVLEQYF. The rearrangement links TRBV12-3 or TRBV12-4 to TRBJ2-7; D may match TRBD1 or TRBD2 (5 bases each). V lost 4 bases and J 6 bases, leaving 16 bases between the germline ends. This CDR3 is built from 14 residues.

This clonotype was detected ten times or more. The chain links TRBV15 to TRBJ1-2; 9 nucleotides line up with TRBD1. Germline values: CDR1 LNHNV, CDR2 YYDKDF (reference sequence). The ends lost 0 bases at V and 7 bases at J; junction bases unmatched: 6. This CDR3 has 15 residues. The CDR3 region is CATSREDRGVGGYTF. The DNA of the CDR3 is TGTGCCACCAGCAGAGAGGACAGGGGCGTGGGTGGCTACACCTTC.

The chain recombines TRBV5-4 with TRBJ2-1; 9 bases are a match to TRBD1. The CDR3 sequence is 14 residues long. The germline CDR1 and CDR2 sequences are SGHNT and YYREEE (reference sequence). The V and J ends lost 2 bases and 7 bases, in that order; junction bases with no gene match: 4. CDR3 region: CASSFVQGANEQFF. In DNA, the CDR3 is TGTGCCAGCAGCTTCGTACAGGGGGCGAATGAGCAGTTCTTC.

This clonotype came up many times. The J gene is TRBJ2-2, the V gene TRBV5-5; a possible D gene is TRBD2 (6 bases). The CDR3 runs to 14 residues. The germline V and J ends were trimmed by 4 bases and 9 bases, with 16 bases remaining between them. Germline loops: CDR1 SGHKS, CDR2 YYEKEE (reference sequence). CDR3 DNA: TGTGCCAGCAGCCCGGACTACCCGACCCGGGAGCTGTTTTTT. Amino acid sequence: CASSPDYPTRELFF.

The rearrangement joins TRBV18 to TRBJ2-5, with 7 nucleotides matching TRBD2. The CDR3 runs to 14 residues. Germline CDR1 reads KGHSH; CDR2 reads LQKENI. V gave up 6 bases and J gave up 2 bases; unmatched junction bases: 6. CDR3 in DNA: TGTGCCAGCTCGCCGGAAGCGGGGCAAGAGACCCAGTACTTC. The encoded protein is CASSPEAGQETQYF. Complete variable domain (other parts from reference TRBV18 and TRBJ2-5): NAGVMQNPRHLVRRRGQEARLRCSPMKGHSHVYWYRQLPEEGLKFMVYLQKENIIDESGMPKERFSAEFPKEGPSILRIQQVVRGDSAAYFCASSPEAGQETQYFGPGTRLLVL.

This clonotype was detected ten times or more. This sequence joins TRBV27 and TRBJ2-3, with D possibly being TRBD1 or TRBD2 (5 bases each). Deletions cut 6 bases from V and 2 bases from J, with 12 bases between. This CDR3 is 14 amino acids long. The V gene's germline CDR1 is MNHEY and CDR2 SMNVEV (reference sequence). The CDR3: CASSLRDDTDTQYF. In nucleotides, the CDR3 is TGTGCCAGCAGCCTACGGGACGACACAGATACGCAGTATTTT.

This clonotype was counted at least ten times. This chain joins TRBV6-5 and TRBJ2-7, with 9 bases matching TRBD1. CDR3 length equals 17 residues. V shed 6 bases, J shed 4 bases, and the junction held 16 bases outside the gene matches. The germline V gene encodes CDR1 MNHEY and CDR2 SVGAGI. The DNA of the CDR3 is TGTGCCAGCAGAAAAGGCGCCGGGACAGGGAATGGTTACGAGCAGTACTTC. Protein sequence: CASRKGAGTGNGYEQYF.

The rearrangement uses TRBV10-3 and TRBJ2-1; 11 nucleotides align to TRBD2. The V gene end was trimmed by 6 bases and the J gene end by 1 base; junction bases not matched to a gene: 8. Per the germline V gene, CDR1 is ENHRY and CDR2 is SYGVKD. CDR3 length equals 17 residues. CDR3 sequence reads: CAISGGTSGLSYNEQFF. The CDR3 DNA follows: TGTGCCATCAGCGGAGGGACTAGCGGATTGTCCTACAATGAGCAGTTCTTC.

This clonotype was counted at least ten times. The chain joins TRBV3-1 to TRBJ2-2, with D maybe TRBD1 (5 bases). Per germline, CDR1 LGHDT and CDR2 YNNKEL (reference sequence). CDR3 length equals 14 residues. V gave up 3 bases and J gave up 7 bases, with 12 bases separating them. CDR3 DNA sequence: TGTGCCAGCAGCCACCGCAGGGTAATCGGGGAGCTGTTTTTT. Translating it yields CASSHRRVIGELFF.

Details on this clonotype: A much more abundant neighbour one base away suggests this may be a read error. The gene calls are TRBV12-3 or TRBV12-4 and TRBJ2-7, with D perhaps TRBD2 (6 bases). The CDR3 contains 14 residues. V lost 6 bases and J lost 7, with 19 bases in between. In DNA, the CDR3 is TGTGCCAGCAGGAGGTGCGGGACTGCATCGGAGCAGTACTTC. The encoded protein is CASRRCGTASEQYF.

CDR3 coding DNA: TGTGCCATCAGCAAGTCAGCTGGGACTAGCGGGAGCGACGAGCAGTACTTC. Protein sequence: CAISKSAGTSGSDEQYF. The rearrangement joins TRBV10-3 to TRBJ2-7, with 14 positions matching TRBD2. The ends lost 6 bases at V and 5 bases at J; junction bases unmatched: 12. Germline values: CDR1 ENHRY, CDR2 SYGVKD. This CDR3 comprises 17 residues.

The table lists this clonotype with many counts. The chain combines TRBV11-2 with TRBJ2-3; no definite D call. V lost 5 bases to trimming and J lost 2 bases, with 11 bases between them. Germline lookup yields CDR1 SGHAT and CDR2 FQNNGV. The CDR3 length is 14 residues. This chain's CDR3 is CASSTGPFTDTQYF. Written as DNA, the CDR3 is TGTGCCAGCAGCACTGGACCGTTCACAGATACGCAGTATTTT. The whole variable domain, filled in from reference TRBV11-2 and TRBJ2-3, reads EAGVAQSPRYKIIEKRQSVAFWCNPISGHATLYWYQQILGQGPKLLIQFQNNGVVDDSQLPKDRFSAERLKGVDSTLKIQPAKLEDSAVYLCASSTGPFTDTQYFGPGTRLTVL.

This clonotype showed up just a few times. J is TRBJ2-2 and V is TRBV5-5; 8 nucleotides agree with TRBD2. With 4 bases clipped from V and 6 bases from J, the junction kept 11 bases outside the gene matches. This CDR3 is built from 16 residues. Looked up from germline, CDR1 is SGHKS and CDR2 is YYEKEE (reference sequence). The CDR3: CASSPGLAGRPGELFF. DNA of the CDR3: TGTGCCAGCAGCCCCGGGTTAGCGGGACGGCCCGGGGAGCTGTTTTTT.

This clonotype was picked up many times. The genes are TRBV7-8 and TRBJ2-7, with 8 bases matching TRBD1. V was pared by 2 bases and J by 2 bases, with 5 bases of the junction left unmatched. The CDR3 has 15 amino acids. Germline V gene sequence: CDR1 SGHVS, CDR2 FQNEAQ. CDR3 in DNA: TGTGCCAGCAGCTTACGGACAGGGAGCGCCTACGAGCAGTACTTC. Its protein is CASSLRTGSAYEQYF. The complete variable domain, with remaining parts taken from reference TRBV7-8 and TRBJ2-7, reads GAGVSQSPRYKVAKRGQDVALRCDPISGHVSLFWYQQALGQGPEFLTYFQNEAQLDKSGLPSDRFFAERPEGSVSTLKIQRTQQEDSAVYLCASSLRTGSAYEQYFGPGTRLTVT.

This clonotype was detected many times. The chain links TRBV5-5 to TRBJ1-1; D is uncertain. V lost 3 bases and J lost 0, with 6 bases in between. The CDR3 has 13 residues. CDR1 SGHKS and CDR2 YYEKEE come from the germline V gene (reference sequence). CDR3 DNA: TGTGCCAGCAGCTCCCGCATGAACACTGAAGCTTTCTTT. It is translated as CASSSRMNTEAFF.

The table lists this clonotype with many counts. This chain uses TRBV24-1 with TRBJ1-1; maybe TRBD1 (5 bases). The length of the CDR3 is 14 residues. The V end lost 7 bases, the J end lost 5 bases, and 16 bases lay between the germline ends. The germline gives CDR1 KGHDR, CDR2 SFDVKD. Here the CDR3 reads CATRGDSAGTEAFF. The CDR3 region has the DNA TGTGCCACCAGGGGAGACAGCGCAGGTACTGAAGCTTTCTTT.

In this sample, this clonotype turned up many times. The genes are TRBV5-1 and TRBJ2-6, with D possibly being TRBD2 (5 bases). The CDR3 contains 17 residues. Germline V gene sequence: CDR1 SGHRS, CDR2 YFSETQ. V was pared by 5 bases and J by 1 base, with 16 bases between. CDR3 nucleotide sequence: TGCGCCAGCAGACCTGACGCGGGTGGGTCTGGGGCCAACGTCCTGACTTTC. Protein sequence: CASRPDAGGSGANVLTF.

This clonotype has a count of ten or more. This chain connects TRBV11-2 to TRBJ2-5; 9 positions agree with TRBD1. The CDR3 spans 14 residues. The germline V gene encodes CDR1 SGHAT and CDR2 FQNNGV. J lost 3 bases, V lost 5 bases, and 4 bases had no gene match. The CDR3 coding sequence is TGTGCCAGCAGCGCCCGGACAGGGGAAGAGACCCAGTACTTC. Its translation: CASSARTGEETQYF.

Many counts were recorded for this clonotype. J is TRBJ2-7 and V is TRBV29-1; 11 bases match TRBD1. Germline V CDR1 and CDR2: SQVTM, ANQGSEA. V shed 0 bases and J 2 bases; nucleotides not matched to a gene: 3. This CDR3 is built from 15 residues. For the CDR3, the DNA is TGCAGCGTTGAAGATCGGACAGGGGGCGCCTACGAGCAGTACTTC. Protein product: CSVEDRTGGAYEQYF.

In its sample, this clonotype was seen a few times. The CDR3 DNA is TGTGCCACCTCCGGGACAGGGGCCTACGAGCAGTACTTC. Translating gives CATSGTGAYEQYF. This chain connects TRBV5-5 to TRBJ2-7; 10 bases align to TRBD1. The CDR3 length is 13 residues. With 9 bases clipped from V and 2 bases from J, the junction kept 5 bases outside the gene matches. Per the germline V gene, CDR1 is SGHKS and CDR2 is YYEKEE (reference sequence).

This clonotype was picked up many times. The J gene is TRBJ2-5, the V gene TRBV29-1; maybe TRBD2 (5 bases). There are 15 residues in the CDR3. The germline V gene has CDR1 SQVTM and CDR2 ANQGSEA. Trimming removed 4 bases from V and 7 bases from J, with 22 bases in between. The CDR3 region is CSVGPSQRGRATQYF. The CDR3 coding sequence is TGCAGCGTTGGTCCCTCCCAGAGAGGGAGAGCGACCCAGTACTTC.

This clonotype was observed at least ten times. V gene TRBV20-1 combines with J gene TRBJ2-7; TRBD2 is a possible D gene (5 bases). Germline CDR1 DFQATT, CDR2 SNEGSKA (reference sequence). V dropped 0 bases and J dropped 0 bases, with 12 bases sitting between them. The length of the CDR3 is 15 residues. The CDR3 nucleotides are TGCAGTGCTAGAGATCGCCCGGGGAGCTCCTACGAGCAGTACTTC. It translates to CSARDRPGSSYEQYF.

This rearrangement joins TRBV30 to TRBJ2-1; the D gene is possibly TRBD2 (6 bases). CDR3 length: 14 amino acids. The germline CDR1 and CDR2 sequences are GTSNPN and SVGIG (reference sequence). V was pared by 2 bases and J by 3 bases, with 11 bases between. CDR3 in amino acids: CAWSPLGGYNEQFF. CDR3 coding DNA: TGTGCCTGGAGTCCGCTGGGGGGCTACAATGAGCAGTTCTTC.

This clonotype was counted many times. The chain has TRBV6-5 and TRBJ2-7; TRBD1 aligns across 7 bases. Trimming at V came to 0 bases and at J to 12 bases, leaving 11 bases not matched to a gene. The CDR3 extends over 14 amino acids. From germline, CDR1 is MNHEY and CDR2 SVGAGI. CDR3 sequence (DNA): TGTGCCAGCAGTTACTCAAGGGACAGTCCTCAGGGGTACTTC. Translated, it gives CASSYSRDSPQGYF.

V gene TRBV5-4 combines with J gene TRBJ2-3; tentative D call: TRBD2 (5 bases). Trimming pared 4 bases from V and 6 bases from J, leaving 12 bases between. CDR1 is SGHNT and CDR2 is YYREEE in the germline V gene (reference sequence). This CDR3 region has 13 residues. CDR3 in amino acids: CASSPRRVDTQYF. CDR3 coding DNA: TGTGCCAGCAGCCCCCGGCGGGTGGATACGCAGTATTTT.